The 2 T cell receptor beta chains reported below all come from one sample, sequenced in a study of T cells after yellow fever vaccination. Using its own MiXCR run on the 5' RACE reads, TCRdb lists one record per CDR3 protein. The sample includes about 260,000 distinct CDR3 sequences, around 3.5% seen only once; the top ten take about 20%. Specimen: PBMCs, collected 15 days after the yellow fever booster vaccination. These receptors were obtained from a man aged 18 to 29 who received the YFV17D yellow fever vaccine.

This clonotype appeared many times. CDR3 nucleotides: TGCGCCAGCAGCCAACTATACAGGGGGGGAACTGAAGCTTTCTTT. Residues: CASSQLYRGGTEAFF. V gene TRBV4-1 combines with J gene TRBJ1-1; 8 positions agree with TRBD1. The junction had 7 bases not matched to a gene; V was cut back by 2 bases and J by 5 bases. From germline, CDR1 is MGHRA and CDR2 YSYEKL. The CDR3 spans 15 residues.

V usage is TRBV20-1 and J usage is TRBJ2-7; a possible D gene is TRBD2 (7 bases). The length of the CDR3 is 14 residues. The germline gives CDR1 DFQATT, CDR2 SNEGSKA (reference sequence). Trimming took 5 bases from V and 4 from J, leaving 18 bases between them. The CDR3 region has the DNA TGCAGTGCTGGGGCGGGGGCGTTAAATTACGAGCAGTACTTC. It codes for CSAGAGALNYEQYF.